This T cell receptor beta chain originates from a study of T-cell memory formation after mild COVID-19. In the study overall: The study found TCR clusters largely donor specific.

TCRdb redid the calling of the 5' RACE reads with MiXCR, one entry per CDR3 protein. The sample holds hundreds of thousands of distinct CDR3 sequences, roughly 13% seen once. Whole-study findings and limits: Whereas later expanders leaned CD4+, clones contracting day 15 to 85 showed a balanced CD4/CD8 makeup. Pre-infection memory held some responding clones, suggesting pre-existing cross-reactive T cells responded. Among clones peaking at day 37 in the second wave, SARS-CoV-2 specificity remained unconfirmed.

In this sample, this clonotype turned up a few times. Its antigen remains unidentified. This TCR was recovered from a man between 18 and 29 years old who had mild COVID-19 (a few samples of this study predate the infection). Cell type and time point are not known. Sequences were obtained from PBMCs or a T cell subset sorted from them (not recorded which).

This chain's CDR3 is CASSSTTLGERGDWHEQFF. The CDR3 nucleotides read TGTGCCAGCAGCTCTACGACCTTGGGCGAGCGGGGGGACTGGCATGAGCAGTTCTTC. The J gene is TRBJ2-1, the V gene TRBV7-9; 9 nucleotides agree with TRBD2. Germline CDR1 is SEHNR and CDR2 is FQNEAQ (reference sequence). The CDR3 runs to 19 residues. With V trimmed by 4 bases and J by 8 bases, 21 bases remained unmatched.